This T cell receptor (beta chain) appears in the sequencing data of a study of T cells in Graves' hyperthyroidism and ophthalmopathy (dated by TCRdb to the late 2010s). With regard to the full study: Peripheral blood was sampled at the time of initial diagnosis, prior to any treatment. TCR V-J signatures able to tell the groups apart were searched for in a discovery cohort of 90 to 100 patients, of whom roughly 42 had Graves' ophthalmopathy and about 60 had stable Graves' hyperthyroidism. An independent validation cohort of under 20 hyperthyroidism patients and 17 patients who later progressed to ophthalmopathy tested prospective prediction of ophthalmopathy. The 100 or so discovery patients were randomly split 7:3 into training and test sets. In addition, the study compared T-cell repertoires in thyroid tissue and in blood from several Graves' hyperthyroidism patients. After sampling, hyperthyroidism patients received methimazole starting at 30 mg daily, and ophthalmopathy patients received high-dose intravenous methylprednisolone. According to the paper, TCR Vbeta CDR3 sequencing was carried out on 120 to 150 peripheral blood samples, which came from 40 to 45 ophthalmopathy, roughly 75 hyperthyroidism and roughly 17 progressor patients.

Graves' hyperthyroidism was defined as stable when no progression to ophthalmopathy occurred over 18 months of follow-up. Hyperthyroidism patients were newly diagnosed, with disease duration under 2 months, and aged 18 to 65 years. Any patient with an uncontrolled infection, another autoimmune disease, pregnancy or lactation was excluded. Diagnoses were based on clinical symptoms, serum thyroxine and TRAb, thyroid ultrasound and orbital computed tomography. PBMCs were isolated from approximately 10 ml of fresh peripheral blood by Ficoll-Paque density gradient centrifugation. Total RNA was extracted with Trizol reagent, and quality was checked on an Agilent 2100 Bioanalyzer. From the cysteine up to the phenylalanine, the CDR3 has a length of 14 residues. Of all the DNA, just the CDR3 is kept, 42 bases in frame from base 1. CDR1 is given as GTSNPN and CDR2 as SVGIG, both from the germline V gene (reference sequence). V is pruned by 3 bases and J by 4 bases, leaving 2 bases of the junction without a gene match.

The TCR beta CDR3 regions were amplified from the RNA transcripts. For the first round of RT-PCR on the TCR CDR3, the HTBI primer set was used together with the Qiagen OneStep RT-PCR kit. A second multiplex PCR round built the libraries, followed by size selection and purification. Libraries were sequenced paired-end with 100 bp reads on an Illumina HiSeq2000. The paper's processing steps were these. SOAPnuke was used to process the raw data, throwing out any read that contained adapters or uncalled bases, had a mean Phred below 15, or lacked an exact constant-primer or identifier match. High-quality paired reads were merged using COPE v1.2.5, and each unique nucleotide sequence was defined as a clonotype. MiTCR v1.1 was used to align clonotypes to the IMGT TRBV, TRBD and TRBJ reference segments. Only V-J combinations with frequency above 0.0001, covering about 99% of repertoires, were analysed. The TCS score was defined as the ratio of F50 (clonal expansion) to E x V (chaos), calculated using BLOSUM62-based TCRdist between CDR3 peptides within each V-J. Welch's t-statistics and random forest reduced roughly 540 V-J features to roughly 13, which were used in a naive Bayes classifier (R e1071). TCRdb's own reprocessing of the public reads used fastp at Q25 and MiXCR and kept productive beta chains. Each CDR3 protein gets just one entry, which takes the most common genes and DNA from the rows behind it. These V and J calls are TCRdb output, not the study's own analysis. The sample yields hundreds of thousands of distinct CDR3 sequences; 11% to 15% were counted once. The ten top clones hold roughly 10% of the sample.

Of note for this clonotype: Its antigen target is currently unknown. No clone much larger than this one lies a single base away; base qualities are absent.

General findings and caveats noted by the study authors: In cross-validation, a model built on a 13 V-J signature told ophthalmopathy apart from stable hyperthyroidism with approximately 90% sensitivity and about 81% specificity, and in testing the same model reached 80%/75%. No statistical method was used to fix the sample size in advance, and group allocation was not hidden from the investigators. Most expanded thyroid clonotypes (frequency above 0.001) were also detected in blood, a finding suggesting that blood repertoires may reflect thyroid immune responses. In validation, progression to ophthalmopathy was predicted by the model with roughly 69% sensitivity and roughly 72% specificity, a median of around 6.5 months before onset.

The specimen was blood. Recombination linked TRBV30 to TRBJ2-1, with 11 bases matching TRBD2. This TCR derives from a woman between 18 and 30 years old with Graves' hyperthyroidism. The bases are TGTGCCTGGAGGGGACTAGCGGCTTACAATGAGCAGTTCTTC. The translation is CAWRGLAAYNEQFF.